The entry below gives a single T cell receptor beta chain sequence along with its context. This clonotype appeared once. No cognate antigen has been identified for it. Nothing much larger sits one base from this clone, and base qualities are not available. On its own, one read is weak support. Peripheral blood CD8+ and CD4+ T cells from healthy donors, Susac syndrome patients and multiple sclerosis patients were profiled by high-throughput TCR beta sequencing. The Susac syndrome patients fulfilled recently defined diagnostic criteria for either definite or probable disease. CD8+ TEMRA cells were enriched by FACS, while bulk CD8+ and CD4+ T cells were purified by magnetic negative isolation. Blood was drawn into EDTA tubes, processed within 24 hours, and PBMCs were isolated by density gradient centrifugation. PBMCs destined for TCR sequencing were cryopreserved in liquid nitrogen and later thawed in a 37 °C water bath. The sorted or isolated CD4+, CD8+ and CD8+ TEMRA cells had a purity of 90% or higher.

The data are from a study of CD8 T cells in Susac syndrome (dated by TCRdb to the late 2010s). For context, the study as a whole: Among the sequenced Susac syndrome patients, over five had clinically active disease and fewer than ten were in clinical remission. Susac syndrome patients were therapy-naive, on corticosteroids (some also receiving IVIg), or on IVIg alone at blood withdrawal. Repertoire sequencing was used to test whether CD8+ T cell activation and differentiation in Susac syndrome was antigen driven. The full study reports these points: The TCR sequencing and HLA analysis was acknowledged to have included a relatively small number of individuals. In the CD4+ T cell repertoire of Susac syndrome patients, clonal expansion was not detected.

RNA was extracted with the RNeasy kit and roughly 0.5 to 1 ug was reverse transcribed using random hexamers. The immunoSEQ multiplex PCR assay, covering 54 Vbeta and 13 Jbeta segments, was used to amplify TCR beta CDR3 regions. PCR amplification bias was corrected using a synthetic template baseline for primer optimization and computational correction. The published analysis was carried out like this. Reads were assigned to V, D and J genes according to IMGT and analyzed in immunoSEQ Analyzer, with only productive sequences retained. Clonality was computed as one minus Shannon entropy normalized by log2 of the number of productive unique sequences. For each patient and control, public and private clones were evaluated within the 100 most prevalent clones. Clones were defined as Susac-specific if absent from the healthy and MS cohorts, from around 1,000 published viral clones and from other ImmuneACCESS disease sequences. TCRdb redid the processing of the public reads, applying fastp at Q25 and MiXCR, and retained in-frame beta chains. One record per CDR3 amino acid sequence lists the most common genes and DNA. For this entry, the V and J calls and clone size follow TCRdb and not the study's own pipeline. This sample is represented by about 240,000 distinct CDR3 sequences; 90% to 96% of them were singletons. In total, the top ten clones hold 0.1% of the sample.

The germline ends are 12 bases apart after V is trimmed by 0 bases and J by 0 bases. There are 16 amino acids in the CDR3, from cysteine to phenylalanine inclusive. The entry retains the CDR3 DNA only, 48 bases that are in frame from base 1. Via the germline V gene (reference sequence), CDR1 is GTSNPN and CDR2 SVGIG. Sequenced material: CD4+ T cells from PBMCs. The rearranged segments are TRBV30 and TRBJ1-5; no D gene call is confident. The TCR comes from a human donor with Susac syndrome. Here is the DNA: TGTGCCTGGAGTGTATTAGGGAGGTATAGCAATCAGCCCCAGCATTTT. This gives the protein CAWSVLGRYSNQPQHF. With all but the CDR3 taken from the reference TRBV30 and TRBJ1-5 genes, the full variable domain is: SQTIHQWPATLVQPVGSPLSLECTVEGTSNPNLYWYRQAAGRGLQLLFYSVGIGQISSEVPQNLSASRPQDRQFILSSKKLLLSDSGFYLCAWSVLGRYSNQPQHFGDGTRLSIL.